Shown below are 30 T cell receptor beta chains from a single sample sequenced in a study of shared clonotypes between healthy human individuals. TCRdb keeps only in-frame clones here, not all; method: immunoSEQ multiplex PCR. Counted here are approximately 1.9 million clones, around 95% occurring once; the ten biggest clones make up about 1.6%. In the naive CD8 group, cells lacked CD45RO and were positively selected for CCR7, so terminally differentiated effector memory CD45RA+ cells were left out. The sample was naive CD8+ T cells from PBMCs. These receptor sequences come from a man younger than 35 in good health. Some clones in this sample may be carry-over from other donors' samples.

There are a few counts of this clone. The chain employs TRBV28 and TRBJ2-2; D perhaps matches TRBD1 (5 bases). V was trimmed by 5 bases and J by 7 bases, leaving 11 bases between them. The CDR3 is 13 amino acids. Germline V gene sequence: CDR1 MDHEN, CDR2 SYDVKM. As DNA, the CDR3 is TGTGCCAGCAGTCCCACCCAGGGCGGGGAGCTGTTTTTT. Amino acid sequence: CASSPTQGGELFF.

This clone was recorded a few times. The V and J genes are TRBV29-1 and TRBJ2-4, with 7 positions matching TRBD1. Germline V gene data show CDR1 as SQVTM and CDR2 as ANQGSEA. This CDR3 comprises 16 residues. J lost 1 base, V lost 5 bases, and 11 bases had no gene match. CDR3 in DNA: TGCAGCGTTAGGGACAGCCAAAGCACCGCCAAAAACATTCAGTACTTC. Its protein is CSVRDSQSTAKNIQYF.

J is TRBJ1-1 and V is TRBV5-8; possibly TRBD1 for D (5 bases). This CDR3 region has 14 residues. The germline V gene has CDR1 SGHTS and CDR2 YDEGEE. V shed 3 bases and J shed 1 base, with 10 bases lying between them. CDR3 sequence: CASSYGTENTEAFF. CDR3 bases: TGTGCCAGCAGCTATGGGACCGAGAACACTGAAGCTTTCTTT.

In this sample, this clone turned up once. The genes are TRBV4-2 and TRBJ1-2; the D is unclear. Trimming took 3 bases from V and 4 from J, leaving 18 bases between them. CDR3 size: 16 residues. Germline CDR1 is LGHNA and CDR2 is YNFKEQ. The CDR3 region has the DNA TGTGCCAGCAGCCAGCACCCGACATCGACGAGCTATGGCTACACCTTC. This gives the protein CASSQHPTSTSYGYTF.

This chain uses TRBV7-2 with TRBJ2-1; possibly TRBD1 for D (6 bases). Per the germline V gene, CDR1 is SGHTA and CDR2 is FQGNSA. The CDR3 has 17 residues. Trimming took 2 bases from V and 0 from J, leaving 14 bases between them. The CDR3 DNA reads TGTGCCAGCAGCTTATGGGGGCCGGGGAGCTCCTACAATGAGCAGTTCTTC. It translates to CASSLWGPGSSYNEQFF.

This sequence joins TRBV7-2 and TRBJ2-7, with D tentatively TRBD1 or TRBD2 (5 bases each). V lost 3 bases and J 3 bases, leaving 15 bases between the germline ends. The CDR3 loop spans 15 amino acids. Germline CDR1 SGHTA, CDR2 FQGNSA. The CDR3 nucleotides read TGTGCCAGCAGCTTCGAACCGGGACCCCGCTACGAGCAGTACTTC. It translates to CASSFEPGPRYEQYF.

This clone was observed a single time. The chain has TRBV11-2 and TRBJ2-5; D unclear. The CDR3 is 12 amino acids. Germline lookup yields CDR1 SGHAT and CDR2 FQNNGV. Trimming left V 7 bases short and J 2 bases short, with 8 bases between. DNA for the CDR3: TGTGCCAGCACGACAAGTCAAGAGACCCAGTACTTC. This translates into CASTTSQETQYF.

Comments on this clone: Other DNA sequences in this specimen translate into the identical CDR3. The chain couples TRBV9 to TRBJ2-2; D is undetermined. CDR1 SGDLS and CDR2 YYNGEE come from the germline V gene. The CDR3 contains 15 residues. V lost 2 bases, J lost 2 bases, and 10 bases lay in between. The CDR3, as DNA: TGTGCCAGCAGCGTCCTCAGAGCAAACACCGGGGAGCTGTTTTTT. Its translation: CASSVLRANTGELFF.

This clone was seen only once. Other DNA sequences within the sample encode an identical CDR3. This chain links TRBV30 with TRBJ2-7; tentatively, D is TRBD1 (6 bases). V lost 0 bases to trimming and J lost 4 bases, with 10 bases between them. The CDR3 consists of 13 residues. Germline V gives CDR1 GTSNPN, CDR2 SVGIG (reference sequence). The CDR3 sequence is CAWSVNRVYEQYF. The DNA of the CDR3 is TGTGCCTGGAGTGTAAACAGGGTTTACGAGCAGTACTTC.

The rearrangement uses TRBV5-6 and TRBJ2-3, with D unresolved. Germline V gene lookup returns CDR1 SGHDT and CDR2 YYEEEE. V gave up 0 bases and J gave up 2 bases, with 7 bases separating them. The CDR3 is made up of 14 amino acids. Here the CDR3 reads CASSLGRNTDTQYF. The CDR3 DNA reads as TGTGCCAGCAGCTTGGGTCGCAACACAGATACGCAGTATTTT.

The chain employs TRBV7-9 and TRBJ2-1; no clear D gene. Germline CDR1 is SEHNR and CDR2 is FQNEAQ (reference sequence). CDR3 length: 12 residues. Between the trimmed V and J ends, which lost 6 bases and 4 bases, there was a span of 7 bases. The CDR3, as DNA: TGTGCCAGCAGGGCCGGATACAATGAGCAGTTCTTC. It translates to CASRAGYNEQFF.

The chain employs TRBV29-1 and TRBJ2-7; 7 positions match TRBD1. V was pared by 6 bases and J by 2 bases, with 13 bases of the junction left unmatched. CDR1 is SQVTM and CDR2 is ANQGSEA in the germline V gene. This CDR3 region has 15 residues. The CDR3 is CSVLTLLQGTYEQYF. Written as DNA, the CDR3 is TGCAGCGTCCTAACGCTACTACAGGGGACCTACGAGCAGTACTTC.

The rearrangement uses TRBV9 and TRBJ2-1; maybe TRBD2 (6 bases). This CDR3 contains 17 residues. Trimming stripped 3 bases from V and 4 bases from J, with 20 bases between. Per the germline V gene, CDR1 is SGDLS and CDR2 is YYNGEE. The CDR3 sequence: CASSARRDSFIYNEQFF. CDR3 coding DNA: TGTGCCAGCAGCGCAAGGCGGGACTCCTTCATTTACAATGAGCAGTTCTTC.

The chain joins TRBV4-2 to TRBJ2-7, with 7 bases aligning to TRBD1. This CDR3 region has 16 residues. Germline V lookup: CDR1 LGHNA, CDR2 YNFKEQ. Germline trimming cut 3 bases from V and 1 base from J; bases unmatched to any gene: 9. The CDR3 nucleotides read TGTGCCAGCAGCCACTCCGATACAGGGGATTCCTACGAGCAGTACTTC. Its translation is CASSHSDTGDSYEQYF.

The chain carries TRBV4-3 and TRBJ2-2, with D possibly being TRBD1 (5 bases). The CDR3 is 17 residues long. CDR1 is LGHNA, CDR2 YSLEER, per germline. Trimming shortened V by 0 bases and J by 5 bases, and 16 bases separated the two germline ends. The CDR3 nucleotides are TGCGCCAGCAGCCAAGATCCTGGGGCGCGAGGAACCGGGGAGCTGTTTTTT. This encodes CASSQDPGARGTGELFF.

The chain is built from TRBV5-1 and TRBJ1-1; 10 positions match TRBD1. V lost 5 bases and J lost 5; bases outside the gene matches: 12. Per germline, CDR1 SGHRS and CDR2 YFSETQ. The CDR3 spans 16 residues. CDR3 residues: CASSLTGGMVRTEAFF. The CDR3 nucleotides are TGCGCCAGCAGTCTGACAGGGGGCATGGTTCGGACTGAAGCTTTCTTT.

The chain has TRBV27 and TRBJ1-2; TRBD1 is a possible D gene (5 bases). CDR1 MNHEY and CDR2 SMNVEV come from the germline V gene (reference sequence). The germline V and J ends were trimmed by 2 bases and 8 bases, with 12 bases remaining between them. The CDR3 is made up of 13 amino acids. The CDR3 DNA reads as TGTGCCAGCAGTTTAGTGGGGACGGGGGGCTACACCTTC. Its translation is CASSLVGTGGYTF.

The chain couples TRBV4-1 to TRBJ2-7; no reliable D call. CDR3 length equals 15 residues. V lost 1 base and J lost 7, with 17 bases in between. The germline gives CDR1 MGHRA, CDR2 YSYEKL. The CDR3 DNA reads TGCGCCAGCAGCCAAGTCAGGCAGTATTCGAGGGAGCAGTACTTC. Translated: CASSQVRQYSREQYF.

This chain links TRBV6-6 with TRBJ2-1; TRBD2 matches at 12 bases. This CDR3 comprises 16 residues. Germline V gives CDR1 MNHNY, CDR2 SVGAGI (reference sequence). V shed 0 bases and J 9 bases; nucleotides not matched to a gene: 6. CDR3 nucleotide sequence: TGTGCCAGCAGTTACTCACCCGGGACTAGCGGGTCTGAGCAGTTCTTC. Its protein is CASSYSPGTSGSEQFF.

This chain uses TRBV2 with TRBJ2-1, with 11 bases matching TRBD2. This CDR3 is built from 17 residues. Germline lookup yields CDR1 SNHLY and CDR2 FYNNEI. With V trimmed by 4 bases and J by 4 bases, 9 bases remained unmatched. This CDR3 is CASSVPKLAGEYNEQFF. The DNA for the CDR3 is TGTGCCAGCAGTGTCCCTAAACTAGCGGGGGAATACAATGAGCAGTTCTTC.

V usage is TRBV27 and J usage is TRBJ1-3; unclear D gene. Germline V lookup: CDR1 MNHEY, CDR2 SMNVEV (reference sequence). V lost 4 bases to trimming and J lost 0 bases, with 10 bases between them. The CDR3 sequence is 15 residues long. The CDR3 DNA reads TGTGCCAGCAGTTCGAGGGCAGCCTCTGGAAACACCATATATTTT. Its protein product is CASSSRAASGNTIYF.

About this clone: Mismatch with germline at one junction end may stem from a read error. V is TRBV19 and J is TRBJ2-7; D not resolved. This CDR3 is 11 amino acids long. Germline assignment: CDR1 LNHDA and CDR2 SQIVND (reference sequence). The CDR3 reads CASSVDGEQYF. As DNA, the CDR3 is TGTGCCAGTAGTGTAGACGGCGAGCAGTACTTC.

This sequence joins TRBV28 and TRBJ1-3; maybe TRBD1 (5 bases). The CDR3 totals 15 residues. The germline V and J ends were trimmed by 8 bases and 6 bases, with 20 bases remaining between them. The germline V gene encodes CDR1 MDHEN and CDR2 SYDVKM. CDR3 loop: CASVAGLLTINTIYF. The CDR3 DNA is TGTGCCAGCGTAGCGGGACTCTTAACCATAAACACCATATATTTT.

The gene calls are TRBV27 and TRBJ2-1; D perhaps matches TRBD2 (5 bases). CDR1 is MNHEY, CDR2 SMNVEV, per germline (reference sequence). The V end was cut by 7 bases, the J end by 1 base, with 17 bases between. The CDR3 spans 16 residues. CDR3 bases: TGTGCCAGCATTAAGGGAGCGAGGGAATCCTACAATGAGCAGTTCTTC. This translates into CASIKGARESYNEQFF.

The chain recombines TRBV27 with TRBJ1-1; 8 nucleotides line up with TRBD1. V shed 5 bases and J 2 bases; nucleotides not matched to a gene: 13. CDR3 length: 17 amino acids. The germline V gene encodes CDR1 MNHEY and CDR2 SMNVEV (reference sequence). The CDR3 bases are TGTGCCAGCAGTCCTTTTGGTGTAGACAGGGGTAACACTGAAGCTTTCTTT. The encoded protein is CASSPFGVDRGNTEAFF.

Comments on this clone: Within the sample, other DNA sequences also encode this same CDR3. This chain joins TRBV27 and TRBJ2-7; 7 bases match TRBD1. CDR3 length: 12 amino acids. V lost 10 bases to trimming and J lost 2 bases; unmatched junction nucleotides: 5. Germline CDR1 is MNHEY and CDR2 is SMNVEV (reference sequence). CDR3 sequence: CATRQGPYEQYF. The CDR3 nucleotides read TGTGCCACTAGACAGGGTCCCTACGAGCAGTACTTC.

This chain links TRBV9 with TRBJ2-5; 7 nucleotides align to TRBD2. The V and J ends lost 3 bases and 5 bases, in that order; junction bases with no gene match: 19. The germline gives CDR1 SGDLS, CDR2 YYNGEE. The CDR3 is 18 amino acids. The CDR3 coding sequence is TGTGCCAGCAGCGCCACGGGGAGGGATCAAGGAGGAGAGGAGACCCAGTACTTC. This sequence encodes CASSATGRDQGGEETQYF. Looking up the rest from reference TRBV9 and TRBJ2-5 gives the full variable domain: DSGVTQTPKHLITATGQRVTLRCSPRSGDLSVYWYQQSLDQGLQFLIQYYNGEERAKGNILERFSAQQFPDLHSELNLSSLELGDSALYFCASSATGRDQGGEETQYFGPGTRLLVL.

This sequence joins TRBV29-1 and TRBJ1-1; possible D gene TRBD1, 5 bases. Germline V gene data show CDR1 as SQVTM and CDR2 as ANQGSEA. V shed 5 bases and J shed 7 bases, with 11 bases lying between them. The CDR3 sequence is 11 residues long. CDR3 nucleotides: TGCAGCGTTCCGGGGGTACTTGAAGCTTTCTTT. Translated: CSVPGVLEAFF.

This chain connects TRBV29-1 to TRBJ2-1; D unclear. The V and J ends lost 2 bases and 4 bases respectively, with 6 bases between them. The CDR3 covers 12 residues. CDR1 and CDR2 (germline): SQVTM, ANQGSEA. The chain's CDR3 is CSVENRYNEQFF. CDR3 nucleotides: TGCAGCGTTGAAAATAGGTACAATGAGCAGTTCTTC.

CDR3 DNA sequence: TGCGCCAGCAGCCAAGATTCAGGGTCTGCAACTAATGAAAAACTGTTTTTT. Translating gives CASSQDSGSATNEKLFF. The rearrangement joins TRBV4-3 to TRBJ1-4, with a weak D call TRBD1 (5 bases). Germline V gene sequence: CDR1 LGHNA, CDR2 YSLEER. With 0 bases removed from V and 0 bases from J, the gap between germline ends came to 11 bases. The CDR3 contains 17 residues.